Given below is one TCR beta chain in context. Its cognate antigen has yet to be identified. Base quality data are lacking; no much larger clone is found one base away. Taken from the germline V gene (reference sequence), the CDR1 and CDR2 loops are LGHDT and YNNKEL. The CDR3, from cysteine to phenylalanine, totals 13 residues. Just the 39-base CDR3 DNA is kept, in frame starting at base 1. Cut back by 2 bases and 1 base, the V and J ends lie 6 bases apart. The sample originates from a study of blood T cell repertoires in COVID-19 (dated by TCRdb to 2020 to 2021). Turning to the overall study: Collaborator samples came from the United States, Italy and Spain and covered acute and convalescent phases of COVID-19. Where available, HLA class I and class II types were obtained from metadata supplied by the sample provider rather than from assay-based typing. The repertoires were released in a freely available public database meant as a resource for research on the immune response to SARS-CoV-2. The sample metadata nearly always contained a de-identified subject ID, COVID-19 status, age in years and sex. Samples came from the ongoing ImmuneRACE study (first 160 participants) plus 1,254 subjects from 6 global collaborators. The prospective study material was composed of cDNA or gDNA derived from T cells, B-cell-depleted T cells, or PBMCs. Deeply sampled blood TCRbeta repertoires from subjects exposed to, actively infected with, or recovered from COVID-19 were included in the dataset. Overall results and qualifications from the work: The quantity of clinical and demographic metadata differed by source and by participant and was supplied without curation.

The immunoSEQ Assay, a bias-controlled multiplex PCR, was used to amplify TCRbeta CDR3 regions from genomic DNA. Concerning the study's data processing: Within the assay, amplification of reference gene primers was used to estimate how many nucleated cells each sample contained. To quantify the absolute abundance of each unique TCRbeta CDR3 rearrangement, sequence reads were collapsed and filtered. For each sample, productive Simpson clonality was calculated as the square root of Simpson's diversity index across productive rearrangements. TCRdb stores this immuneACCESS table with in-frame sequences only. Part of the clones is absent; in the studies checked, under half of the shortfall reflects unresolved V genes, and no reason is known for the rest. V and J calls and clone size are those listed in that table; D and trimming were worked out from the DNA. For this sample the table gives around 160,000 clones, of which 75% to 80% were detected only once. Around 13% of the sample is taken by the ten largest.

Whole blood was collected in K2EDTA tubes by collaborating institutions according to the institutions' own protocols. Collaborator samples were shipped for TCRbeta analysis as frozen whole blood, isolated PBMCs, or DNA extracted from either sample type. The chain is encoded by TRBV3-1 (or the pseudogene TRBV3-2) joined to TRBJ2-7, with the D gene uncertain. The sequencing input was peripheral blood. The TCR was taken from a woman older than 75 with acute or convalescent COVID-19. CDR3 sequence: CASSQLVSYEQYF. The DNA is as follows: TGTGCCAGCAGCCAACTCGTATCCTACGAGCAGTACTTC.